This T cell receptor (beta chain) was profiled in a study of blood T cell repertoires in COVID-19. Looked up from germline, CDR1 is MNHEY and CDR2 is SMNVEV (reference sequence). CDR3 size: 17 residues. The V gene lost 6 bases and the J gene lost 3 bases, with 23 bases spanning the gap. Generated by immunoSEQ multiplex PCR, the TCRdb table keeps only in-frame clones and is missing some. The table shows roughly 340,000 clones, with around nine tenths occurring only once. Sequencing was carried out using peripheral blood. The gene calls are TRBV27 and TRBJ1-2; the D gene is possibly TRBD1 (5 bases). The origin of this receptor is a young woman who had recovered from COVID-19. CDR3 sequence: CASSPTVTGSDYYGYTF. As DNA, the CDR3 is TGTGCCAGCAGCCCTACCGTAACAGGATCAGATTACTATGGCTACACCTTC.